This paragraph reports one TCR beta chain. Its specificity is unknown. Using immunoSEQ multiplex PCR, the repertoire was profiled, and TCRdb retains in-frame clones only, with some absent. The table includes some 90,000 clones, roughly 92% detected once. V was pared by 7 bases and J by 6 bases, with 13 bases between. Germline values: CDR1 SQVTM, CDR2 ANQGSEA. The CDR3 has 12 amino acids. The sample comes from a study of graft-versus-host responses after intestinal transplantation. Overall study: As for transplant type, recipients had multivisceral, liver-intestinal, or isolated intestinal grafts. Induction with anti-thymocyte globulin, then tacrolimus and steroids for roughly 3 years, was given to all recipients.

Findings and caveats of the study: Researchers found GvH clones in recipient marrow, and some showed up first in ileum or blood.

The sequencing used unstimulated CD4+ T cells sorted from spleen or lymph node cells, collected before intestinal transplant. V and J are TRBV29-1 and TRBJ2-1; D is possibly TRBD1 or TRBD2 (5 bases each). The TCR was taken from a human donor who received an intestinal transplant. DNA of the CDR3: TGCAGCGGCCGGGACCACCTCAATGAGCAGTTCTTC. Translation gives CSGRDHLNEQFF.